One and the same sample provided the 8 T cell receptor beta chains below, sequenced in a study of Ad26.COV2.S vaccination and SARS-CoV-2 variants. Here immunoSEQ multiplex PCR was the method, and the copy in TCRdb shows in-frame clones only, minus some. Counted here are approximately 90,000 clones, approximately 82% occurring once; the ten biggest clones make up more than 15%. Sample: peripheral blood, taken after recovery from COVID-19. These receptors all come from a human donor who had recovered from COVID-19.

This clone has just a few counts. The rearrangement joins TRBV7-3 to TRBJ1-6, with D possibly being TRBD1 (5 bases). The germline gives CDR1 SGHTA, CDR2 FQGTGA. The CDR3 loop spans 13 amino acids. The V end lost 6 bases, the J end lost 7 bases, and 10 bases lay between the germline ends. CDR3 protein: CASRTDLNSPLHF. The CDR3 DNA follows: TGTGCCAGCAGGACAGACCTAAATTCACCCCTCCACTTT.

The chain uses TRBV9 and TRBJ1-1, with D possibly TRBD1 on 5 matching bases. Germline V gene data show CDR1 as SGDLS and CDR2 as YYNGEE. The CDR3 runs to 17 residues. Trimming stripped 4 bases from V and 1 base from J, with 20 bases between. Here the CDR3 DNA reads TGTGCCAGCAGCCGGAAGGTGGATCCAGGGAGGAACACTGAAGCTTTCTTT. It specifies CASSRKVDPGRNTEAFF.

The chain employs TRBV7-6 and TRBJ2-6; D might be TRBD1 or TRBD2, each matching 5 bases. Germline loops: CDR1 SGHVS, CDR2 FNYEAQ. The CDR3 spans 17 residues. V gave up 5 bases and J gave up 3 bases, with 17 bases separating them. The CDR3 coding sequence is TGTGCCAGCAGCACCATGCGAGGGACGAGTGGGGCCAACGTCCTGACTTTC. This encodes CASSTMRGTSGANVLTF. The whole variable domain, filled in from reference TRBV7-6 and TRBJ2-6, reads GAGVSQSPRYKVTKRGQDVALRCDPISGHVSLYWYRQALGQGPEFLTYFNYEAQQDKSGLPNDRFSAERPEGSISTLTIQRTEQRDSAMYRCASSTMRGTSGANVLTFGAGSRLTVL.

The chain joins TRBV28 to TRBJ2-1; TRBD1 is a possible D gene (5 bases). Germline V CDR1 and CDR2: MDHEN, SYDVKM. Trimming took off 6 bases at V and 4 bases at J, with 13 bases between the two ends. This CDR3 has 14 amino acids. DNA for the CDR3: TGTGCCAGCAGGCCACTCAGGACATACAATGAGCAGTTCTTC. Translation gives CASRPLRTYNEQFF.

This chain uses TRBV11-3 with TRBJ2-5; D remains unclear. V shed 5 bases and J shed 4 bases, with 5 bases lying between them. The germline V gene encodes CDR1 SGHNT and CDR2 YENEEA. This CDR3 region has 11 residues. CDR3 loop: CASSRVETQYF. The CDR3 nucleotides are TGTGCCAGCAGCCGAGTAGAGACCCAGTACTTC. Drawing the rest from reference TRBV11-3 and TRBJ2-5, the complete variable domain is EAGVVQSPRYKIIEKKQPVAFWCNPISGHNTLYWYLQNLGQGPELLIRYENEEAVDDSQLPKDRFSAERLKGVDSTLKIQPAELGDSAVYLCASSRVETQYFGPGTRLLVL.

The V gene is TRBV28, the J gene TRBJ2-7; 8 bases are a match to TRBD2. The CDR3 consists of 17 residues. V shed 1 base and J 6 bases; nucleotides not matched to a gene: 14. Germline V gives CDR1 MDHEN, CDR2 SYDVKM. The chain's CDR3 is CASSLYGRAGGRGEQYF. In nucleotides, the CDR3 is TGTGCCAGCAGTTTATATGGTCGTGCGGGAGGAAGAGGCGAGCAGTACTTC.

The chain joins TRBV28 to TRBJ1-1; no firm D call. V lost 3 bases, J lost 3 bases, and 8 bases lay in between. Germline V gives CDR1 MDHEN, CDR2 SYDVKM. CDR3 length equals 13 residues. The CDR3 is CASSFRLDTEAFF. The CDR3 nucleotides read TGTGCCAGCAGTTTTCGATTAGACACTGAAGCTTTCTTT.

In this sample, this clone turned up once. V gene TRBV6-5 combines with J gene TRBJ2-5; the D gene is possibly TRBD2 (5 bases). Germline loops: CDR1 MNHEY, CDR2 SVGAGI. CDR3 length: 16 amino acids. V lost 0 bases to trimming and J lost 1 base, with 12 bases between them. As DNA, the CDR3 is TGTGCCAGCAGTTACTCGATCGGGGAGCTCCAAGAGACCCAGTACTTC. As protein: CASSYSIGELQETQYF.